The 2 T cell receptor beta chains below all came from one sample that was sequenced in a study of blood T cell repertoires in COVID-19 (dated by TCRdb to 2020 to 2022). Library preparation was by the immunoSEQ multiplex PCR assay. TCRdb took over this immuneACCESS table, retaining in-frame rearrangements with V and J assigned. Such tables are incomplete; in checked studies, under half of the missing clones stem from an unresolved V gene, and the remainder is unexplained. Counted in this sample were 300,000 to 400,000 clones; approximately 91% of them appeared once. The leading ten clones occupy roughly 3.6% of the sample. Sequencing input: PBMCs or T cells enriched from blood (not recorded which). These receptors were collected from a young woman who had been exposed to COVID-19.

This clone has a handful of counts. The V and J genes are TRBV10-3 and TRBJ1-2; 9 bases line up with TRBD1. Germline V gene lookup returns CDR1 ENHRY and CDR2 SYGVKD. There are 20 residues in the CDR3. V gave up 7 bases and J gave up 7 bases; unmatched junction bases: 28. The CDR3 DNA follows: TGTGCCATCACCCAGTCCCGGATTCTTTTACCCGGACAGGGGCCCATTGGCTACACCTTC. It yields the protein CAITQSRILLPGQGPIGYTF.

The chain couples TRBV4-2 to TRBJ1-6; the D is unclear. V lost 4 bases, J lost 9 bases, and 7 bases lay in between. Germline assignment: CDR1 LGHNA and CDR2 YNFKEQ. The CDR3 sequence is 12 residues long. The CDR3 DNA is TGTGCCAGCAGCCGCGGATTTTCACCCCTCCACTTT. Translating gives CASSRGFSPLHF.